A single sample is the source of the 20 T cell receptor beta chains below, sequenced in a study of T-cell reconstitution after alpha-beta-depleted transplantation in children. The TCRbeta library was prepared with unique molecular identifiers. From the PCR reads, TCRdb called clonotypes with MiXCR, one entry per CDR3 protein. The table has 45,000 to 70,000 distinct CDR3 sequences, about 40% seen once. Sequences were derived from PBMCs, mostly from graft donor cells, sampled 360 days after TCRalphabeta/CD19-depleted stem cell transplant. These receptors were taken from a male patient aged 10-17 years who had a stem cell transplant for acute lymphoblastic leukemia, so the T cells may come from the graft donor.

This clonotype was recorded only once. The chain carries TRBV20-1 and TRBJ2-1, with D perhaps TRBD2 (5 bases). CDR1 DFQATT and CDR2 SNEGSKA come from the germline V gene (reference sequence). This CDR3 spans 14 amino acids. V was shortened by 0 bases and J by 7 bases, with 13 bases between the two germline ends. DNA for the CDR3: TGCAGTGCTAGAGATTTCCGGGATGTGAATGAGCAGTTCTTC. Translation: CSARDFRDVNEQFF.

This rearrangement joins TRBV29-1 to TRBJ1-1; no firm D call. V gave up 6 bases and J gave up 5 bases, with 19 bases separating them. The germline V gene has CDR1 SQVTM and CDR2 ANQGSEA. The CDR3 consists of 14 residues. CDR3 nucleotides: TGCAGCGTCCGAGGTCGACACAGAAGGACTGAAGCTTTCTTT. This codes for CSVRGRHRRTEAFF. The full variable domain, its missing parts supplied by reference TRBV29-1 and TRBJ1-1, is SAVISQKPSRDICQRGTSLTIQCQVDSQVTMMFWYRQQPGQSLTLIATANQGSEATYESGFVIDKFPISRPNLTFSTLTVSNMSPEDSSIYLCSVRGRHRRTEAFFGQGTRLTVV.

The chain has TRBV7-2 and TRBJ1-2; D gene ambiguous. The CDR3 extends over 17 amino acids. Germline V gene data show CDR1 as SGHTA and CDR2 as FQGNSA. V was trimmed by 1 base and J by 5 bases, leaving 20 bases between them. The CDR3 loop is CASSLGRARPLDYGYTF. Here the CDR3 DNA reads TGTGCCAGCAGCTTAGGGCGGGCCAGACCGTTGGATTATGGCTACACCTTC.

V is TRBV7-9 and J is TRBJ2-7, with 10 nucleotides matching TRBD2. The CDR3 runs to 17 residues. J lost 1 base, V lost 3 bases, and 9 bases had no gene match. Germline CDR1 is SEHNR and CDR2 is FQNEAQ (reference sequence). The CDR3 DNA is TGTGCCAGCAGCTTCGGGCTAGCGGGAGATAAGTCCTACGAGCAGTACTTC. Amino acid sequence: CASSFGLAGDKSYEQYF.

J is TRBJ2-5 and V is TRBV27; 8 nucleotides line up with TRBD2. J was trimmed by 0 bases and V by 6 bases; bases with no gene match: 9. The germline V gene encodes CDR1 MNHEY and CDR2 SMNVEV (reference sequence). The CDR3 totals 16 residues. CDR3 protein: CASSHSGTRYQETQYF. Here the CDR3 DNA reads TGTGCCAGCAGCCATAGCGGGACCAGGTACCAAGAGACCCAGTACTTC.

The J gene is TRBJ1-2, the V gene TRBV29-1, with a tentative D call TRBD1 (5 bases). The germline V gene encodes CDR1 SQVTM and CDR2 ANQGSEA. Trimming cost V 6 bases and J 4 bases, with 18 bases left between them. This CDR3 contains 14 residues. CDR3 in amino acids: CSVDTGPEVYGYTF. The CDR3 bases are TGCAGCGTAGATACGGGACCGGAGGTCTATGGCTACACCTTC.

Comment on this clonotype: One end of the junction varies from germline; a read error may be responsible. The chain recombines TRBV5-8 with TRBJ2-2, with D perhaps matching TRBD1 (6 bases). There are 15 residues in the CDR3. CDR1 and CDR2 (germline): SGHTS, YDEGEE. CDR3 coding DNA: TGTGCCAGCAGCTTGGCCCAGGGGAACATCGGGGAGCTGTTTTTT. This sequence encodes CASSLAQGNIGELFF. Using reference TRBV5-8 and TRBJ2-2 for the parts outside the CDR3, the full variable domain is EAGVTQSPTHLIKTRGQQATLRCSPISGHTSVYWYQQALGLGLQFLLWYDEGEERNRGNFPPRFSGRQFPNYSSELNVNALELEDSALYLCASSLAQGNIGELFFGEGSRLTVL.

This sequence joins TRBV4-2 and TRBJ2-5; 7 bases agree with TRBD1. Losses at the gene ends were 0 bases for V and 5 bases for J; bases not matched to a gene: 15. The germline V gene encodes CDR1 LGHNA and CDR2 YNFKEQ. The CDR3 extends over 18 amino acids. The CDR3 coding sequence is TGTGCCAGCAGCCAAGACCCCTCCTCTTCAGGGACAGATGAGACCCAGTACTTC. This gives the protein CASSQDPSSSGTDETQYF.

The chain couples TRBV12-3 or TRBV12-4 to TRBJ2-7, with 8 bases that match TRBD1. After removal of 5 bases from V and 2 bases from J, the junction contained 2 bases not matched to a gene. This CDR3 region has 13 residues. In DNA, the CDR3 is TGTGCCAGCAGTCAGGGGGCCCCCTACGAGCAGTACTTC. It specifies CASSQGAPYEQYF.

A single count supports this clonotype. CDR3 residues: CASSKDRTPEDLWTQYF. The CDR3 DNA follows: TGTGCCAGCAGCAAAGACAGGACACCTGAGGATTTGTGGACCCAGTACTTC. The rearrangement joins TRBV21-1 to TRBJ2-5; the table names TRBD1, a call not compared with the DNA. TRBV21-1 is designated a pseudogene. The CDR3 extends over 17 amino acids.

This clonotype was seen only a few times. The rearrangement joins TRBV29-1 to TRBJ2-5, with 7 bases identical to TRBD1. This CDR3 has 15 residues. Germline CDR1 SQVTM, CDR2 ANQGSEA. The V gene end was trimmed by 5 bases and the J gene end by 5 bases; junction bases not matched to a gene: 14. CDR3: CSVSQLPGQRETQYF. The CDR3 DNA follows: TGCAGCGTTTCACAACTTCCGGGACAGAGGGAGACCCAGTACTTC.

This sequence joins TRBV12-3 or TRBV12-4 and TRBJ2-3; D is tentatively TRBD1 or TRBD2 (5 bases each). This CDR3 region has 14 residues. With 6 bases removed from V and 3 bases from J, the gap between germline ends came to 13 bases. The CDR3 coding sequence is TGTGCCAGCAGCCGCCCGGGGCTTACAGATACGCAGTATTTT. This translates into CASSRPGLTDTQYF.

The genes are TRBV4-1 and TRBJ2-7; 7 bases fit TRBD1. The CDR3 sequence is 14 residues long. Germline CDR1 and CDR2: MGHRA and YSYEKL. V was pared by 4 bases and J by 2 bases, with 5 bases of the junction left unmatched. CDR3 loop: CASSLDREPYEQYF. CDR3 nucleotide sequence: TGCGCCAGCAGCCTCGACAGGGAACCCTACGAGCAGTACTTC.

In DNA form, the CDR3 reads TGTGCCAGCAGCCCATACTCCTACGAGCAGTACTTC. This encodes CASSPYSYEQYF. This rearrangement joins TRBV2 to TRBJ2-7; D is uncertain. The V end lost 6 bases, the J end lost 0 bases, and 6 bases lay between the germline ends. CDR3 size: 12 residues. CDR1 is SNHLY, CDR2 FYNNEI, per germline.

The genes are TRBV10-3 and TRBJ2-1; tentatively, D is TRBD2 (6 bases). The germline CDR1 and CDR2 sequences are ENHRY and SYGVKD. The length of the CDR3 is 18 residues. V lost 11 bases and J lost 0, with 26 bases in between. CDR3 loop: CAAHRGWVGVSSYNEQFF. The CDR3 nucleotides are TGTGCCGCCCACCGGGGGTGGGTCGGCGTAAGCTCCTACAATGAGCAGTTCTTC.

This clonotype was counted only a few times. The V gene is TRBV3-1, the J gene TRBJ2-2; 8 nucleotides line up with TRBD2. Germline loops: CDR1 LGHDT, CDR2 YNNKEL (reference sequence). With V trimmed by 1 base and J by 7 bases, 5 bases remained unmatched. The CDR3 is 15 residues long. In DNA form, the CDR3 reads TGTGCCAGCAGCCAAGCGGGAGGGCCGGGCGGGGAGCTGTTTTTT. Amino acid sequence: CASSQAGGPGGELFF.

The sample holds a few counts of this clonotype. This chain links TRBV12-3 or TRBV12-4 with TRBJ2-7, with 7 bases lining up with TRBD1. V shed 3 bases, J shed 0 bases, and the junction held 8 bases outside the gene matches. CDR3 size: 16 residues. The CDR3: CASSLRGPGVSYEQYF. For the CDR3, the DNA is TGTGCCAGCAGTTTGAGGGGGCCAGGGGTCTCCTACGAGCAGTACTTC.

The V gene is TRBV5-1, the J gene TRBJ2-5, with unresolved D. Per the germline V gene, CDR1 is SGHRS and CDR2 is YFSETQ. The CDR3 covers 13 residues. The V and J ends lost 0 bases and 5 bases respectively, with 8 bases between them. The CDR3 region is CASSLAKRETQYF. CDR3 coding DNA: TGCGCCAGCAGCTTGGCCAAACGGGAGACCCAGTACTTC.

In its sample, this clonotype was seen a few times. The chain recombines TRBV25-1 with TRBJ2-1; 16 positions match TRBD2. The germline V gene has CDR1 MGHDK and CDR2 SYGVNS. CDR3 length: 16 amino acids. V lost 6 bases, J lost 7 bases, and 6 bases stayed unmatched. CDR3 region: CASRSPGLAGGNEQFF. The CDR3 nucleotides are TGTGCCAGCAGGTCACCGGGACTAGCGGGAGGGAATGAGCAGTTCTTC.

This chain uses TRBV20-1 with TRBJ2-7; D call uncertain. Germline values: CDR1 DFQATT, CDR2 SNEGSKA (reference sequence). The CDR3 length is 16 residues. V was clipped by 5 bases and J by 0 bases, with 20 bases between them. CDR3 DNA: TGCAGTGCTGCGGACCGACCTGAGGCCTACTCCTACGAGCAGTACTTC. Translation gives CSAADRPEAYSYEQYF.